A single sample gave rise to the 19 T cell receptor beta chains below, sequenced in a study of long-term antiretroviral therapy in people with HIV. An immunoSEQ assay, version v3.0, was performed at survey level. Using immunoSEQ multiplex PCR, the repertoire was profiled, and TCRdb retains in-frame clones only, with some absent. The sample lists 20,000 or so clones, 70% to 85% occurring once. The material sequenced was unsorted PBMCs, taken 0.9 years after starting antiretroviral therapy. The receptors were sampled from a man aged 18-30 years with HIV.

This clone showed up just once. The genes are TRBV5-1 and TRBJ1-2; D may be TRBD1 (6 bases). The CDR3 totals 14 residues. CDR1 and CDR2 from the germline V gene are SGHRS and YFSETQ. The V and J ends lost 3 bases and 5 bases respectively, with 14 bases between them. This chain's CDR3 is CASSWMDSWYGYTF. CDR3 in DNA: TGCGCCAGCAGCTGGATGGACAGTTGGTATGGCTACACCTTC. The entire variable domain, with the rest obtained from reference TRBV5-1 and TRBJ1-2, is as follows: KAGVTQTPRYLIKTRGQQVTLSCSPISGHRSVSWYQQTPGQGLQFLFEYFSETQRNKGNFPGRFSGRQFSNSRSEMNVSTLELGDSALYLCASSWMDSWYGYTFGSGTRLTVV.

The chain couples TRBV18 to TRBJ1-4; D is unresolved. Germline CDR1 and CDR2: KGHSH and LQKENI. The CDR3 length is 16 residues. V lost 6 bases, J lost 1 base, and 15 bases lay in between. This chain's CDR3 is CASSSDRGITNEKLFF. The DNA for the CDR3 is TGTGCCAGCTCGTCGGACCGGGGAATAACTAATGAAAAACTGTTTTTT.

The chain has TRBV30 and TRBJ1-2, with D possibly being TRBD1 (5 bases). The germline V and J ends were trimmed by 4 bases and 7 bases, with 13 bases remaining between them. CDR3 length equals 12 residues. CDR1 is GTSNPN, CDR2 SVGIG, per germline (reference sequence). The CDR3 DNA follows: TGTGCCTGGACGGGGGTTGGCGGTGGCTACACCTTC. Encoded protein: CAWTGVGGGYTF. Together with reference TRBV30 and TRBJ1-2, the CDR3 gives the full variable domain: SQTIHQWPATLVQPVGSPLSLECTVEGTSNPNLYWYRQAAGRGLQLLFYSVGIGQISSEVPQNLSASRPQDRQFILSSKKLLLSDSGFYLCAWTGVGGGYTFGSGTRLTVV.

For the CDR3, the DNA is TGCAGTGCTCGCGGGGGGGATGAGCAGTTCTTC. It specifies CSARGGDEQFF. The chain couples TRBV20-1 to TRBJ2-1, with TRBD2 identical over 9 bases. V was clipped by 5 bases and J by 8 bases; unmatched bases: 1. Germline V gene sequence: CDR1 DFQATT, CDR2 SNEGSKA (reference sequence). The CDR3 consists of 11 residues.

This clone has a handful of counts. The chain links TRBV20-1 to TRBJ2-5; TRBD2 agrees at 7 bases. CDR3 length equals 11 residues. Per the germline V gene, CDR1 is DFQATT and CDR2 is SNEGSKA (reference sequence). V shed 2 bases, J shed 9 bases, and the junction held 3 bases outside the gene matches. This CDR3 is CSARSSGAQYF. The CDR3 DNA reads TGCAGTGCTAGAAGCAGCGGGGCCCAGTACTTC.

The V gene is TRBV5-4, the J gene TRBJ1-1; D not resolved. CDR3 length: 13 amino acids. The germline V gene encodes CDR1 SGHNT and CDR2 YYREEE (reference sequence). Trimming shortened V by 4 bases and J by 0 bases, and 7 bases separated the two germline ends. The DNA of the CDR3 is TGTGCCAGCAGCATTCAGTTGAACACTGAAGCTTTCTTT. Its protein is CASSIQLNTEAFF.

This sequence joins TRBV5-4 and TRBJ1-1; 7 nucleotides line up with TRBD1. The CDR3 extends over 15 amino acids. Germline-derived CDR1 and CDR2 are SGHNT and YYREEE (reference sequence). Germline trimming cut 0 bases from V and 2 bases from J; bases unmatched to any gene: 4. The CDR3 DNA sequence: TGTGCCAGCAGCTTGGTAGGGGGCTTTAACACTGAAGCTTTCTTT. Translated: CASSLVGGFNTEAFF. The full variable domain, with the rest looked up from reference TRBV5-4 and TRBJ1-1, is ETGVTQSPTHLIKTRGQQVTLRCSSQSGHNTVSWYQQALGQGPQFIFQYYREEENGRGNFPPRFSGLQFPNYSSELNVNALELDDSALYLCASSLVGGFNTEAFFGQGTRLTVV.

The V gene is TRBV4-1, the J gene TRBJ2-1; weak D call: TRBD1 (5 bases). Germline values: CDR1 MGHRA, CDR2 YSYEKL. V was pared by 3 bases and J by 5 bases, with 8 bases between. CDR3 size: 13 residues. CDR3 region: CASSHKGHNEQFF. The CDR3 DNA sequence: TGCGCCAGCAGCCACAAGGGGCACAATGAGCAGTTCTTC.

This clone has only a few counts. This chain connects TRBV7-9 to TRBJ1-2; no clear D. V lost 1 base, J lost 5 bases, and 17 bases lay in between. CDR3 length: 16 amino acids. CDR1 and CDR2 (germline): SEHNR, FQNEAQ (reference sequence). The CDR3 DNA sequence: TGTGCCAGCAGCTTAGGGGATCGAGACCGCCCTTATGGCTACACCTTC. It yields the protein CASSLGDRDRPYGYTF.

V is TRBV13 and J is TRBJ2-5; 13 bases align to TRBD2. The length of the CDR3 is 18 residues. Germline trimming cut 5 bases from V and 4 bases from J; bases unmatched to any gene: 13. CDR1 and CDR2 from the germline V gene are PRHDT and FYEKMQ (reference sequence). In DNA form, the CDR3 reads TGTGCCAGCAGCCTCGGACTAGCGGGGGTCAAGTTAAGAGAGACCCAGTACTTC. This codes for CASSLGLAGVKLRETQYF.

CDR3 nucleotide sequence: TGTGCCAGCAGCTTTGTCCTCTTAGGGCAGGGGAAAGAGACCCAGTACTTC. It yields the protein CASSFVLLGQGKETQYF. V and J are TRBV7-8 and TRBJ2-5; D perhaps matches TRBD1 (6 bases). Trimming took off 3 bases at V and 3 bases at J, with 20 bases between the two ends. The germline CDR1 and CDR2 sequences are SGHVS and FQNEAQ. There are 17 residues in the CDR3. The variable domain in full, with the rest retrieved from reference TRBV7-8 and TRBJ2-5, is GAGVSQSPRYKVAKRGQDVALRCDPISGHVSLFWYQQALGQGPEFLTYFQNEAQLDKSGLPSDRFFAERPEGSVSTLKIQRTQQEDSAVYLCASSFVLLGQGKETQYFGPGTRLLVL.

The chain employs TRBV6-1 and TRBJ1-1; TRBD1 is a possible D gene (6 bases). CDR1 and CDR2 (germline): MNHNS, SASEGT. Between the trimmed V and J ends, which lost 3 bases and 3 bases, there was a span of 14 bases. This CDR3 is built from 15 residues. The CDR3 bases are TGTGCCAGCAGTGAGAGCGGGGGCTGGGACACTGAAGCTTTCTTT. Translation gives CASSESGGWDTEAFF.

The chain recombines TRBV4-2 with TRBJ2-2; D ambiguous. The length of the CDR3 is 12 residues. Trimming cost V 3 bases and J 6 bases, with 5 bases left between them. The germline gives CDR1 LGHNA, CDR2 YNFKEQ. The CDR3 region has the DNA TGTGCCAGCAGCCACGAGCCCGGGGAGCTGTTTTTT. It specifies CASSHEPGELFF.

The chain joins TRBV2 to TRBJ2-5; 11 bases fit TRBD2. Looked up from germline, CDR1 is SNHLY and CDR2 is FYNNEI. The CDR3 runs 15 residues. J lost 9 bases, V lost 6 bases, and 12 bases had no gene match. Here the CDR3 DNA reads TGTGCCAGCAGCCCCGGGACTAGCGGTCATGCGGCCCAGTACTTC. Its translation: CASSPGTSGHAAQYF.

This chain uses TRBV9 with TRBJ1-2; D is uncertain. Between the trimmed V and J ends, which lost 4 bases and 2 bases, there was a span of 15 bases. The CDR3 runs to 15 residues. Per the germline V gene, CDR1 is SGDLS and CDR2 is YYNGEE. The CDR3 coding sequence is TGTGCCAGCAGCTTGCGGGAGGGCGGCAACTATGGCTACACCTTC. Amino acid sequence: CASSLREGGNYGYTF.

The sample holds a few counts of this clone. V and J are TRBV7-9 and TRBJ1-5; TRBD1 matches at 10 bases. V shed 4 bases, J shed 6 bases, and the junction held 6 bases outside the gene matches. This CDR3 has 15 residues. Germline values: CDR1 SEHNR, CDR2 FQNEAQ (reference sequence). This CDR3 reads CASSSGTGVAQPQHF. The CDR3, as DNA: TGTGCCAGCAGCTCCGGGACAGGGGTTGCTCAGCCCCAGCATTTT.

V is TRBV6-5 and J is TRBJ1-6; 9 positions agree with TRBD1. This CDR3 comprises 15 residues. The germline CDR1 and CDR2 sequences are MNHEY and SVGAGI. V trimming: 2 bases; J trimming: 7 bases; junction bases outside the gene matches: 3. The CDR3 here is CASSYGGQGNSPLHF. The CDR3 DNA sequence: TGTGCCAGCAGTTACGGGGGACAGGGAAATTCACCCCTCCACTTT.

CDR3 protein: CASSYWEGSTDTQYF. The DNA for the CDR3 is TGTGCCAGCAGTTACTGGGAGGGTAGCACAGATACGCAGTATTTT. V gene TRBV6-5 combines with J gene TRBJ2-3, with 7 bases aligning to TRBD2. Losses at the gene ends were 1 base for V and 0 bases for J; bases not matched to a gene: 1. The CDR3 covers 15 residues. Germline values: CDR1 MNHEY, CDR2 SVGAGI.

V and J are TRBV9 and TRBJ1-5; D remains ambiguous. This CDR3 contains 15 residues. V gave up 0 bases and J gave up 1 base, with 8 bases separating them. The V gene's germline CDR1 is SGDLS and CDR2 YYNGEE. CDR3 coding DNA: TGTGCCAGCAGCGTAGGGTACTCAAGCAATCAGCCCCAGCATTTT. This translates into CASSVGYSSNQPQHF. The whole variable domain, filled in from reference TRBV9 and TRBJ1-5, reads DSGVTQTPKHLITATGQRVTLRCSPRSGDLSVYWYQQSLDQGLQFLIQYYNGEERAKGNILERFSAQQFPDLHSELNLSSLELGDSALYFCASSVGYSSNQPQHFGDGTRLSIL.